Shown below are 18 T cell receptor beta chains from a single sample sequenced in a study of neoadjuvant anti-PD-1 for oral cavity cancer. Time point specified: after neoadjuvant nivolumab, at surgical resection. Method: immunoSEQ multiplex PCR; TCRdb's copy keeps in-frame clones and lacks some. The sample yields roughly 46,000 clones, 77% seen once. This material consisted of PBMCs, taken after nivolumab (anti-PD-1) treatment. These TCRs come from a person between 35 and 79 years old with oral cavity squamous cell carcinoma.

V and J are TRBV6-5 and TRBJ1-1; 7 nucleotides line up with TRBD1. The CDR3 extends over 14 amino acids. The junction had 12 bases not matched to a gene; V was cut back by 5 bases and J by 9 bases. Germline V gene sequence: CDR1 MNHEY, CDR2 SVGAGI. This CDR3 is CASSRDRELQKAFF. Here the CDR3 DNA reads TGTGCCAGCAGTCGAGACAGGGAACTACAAAAAGCTTTCTTT.

V gene TRBV14 combines with J gene TRBJ2-2; D unresolved. Trimming took off 5 bases at V and 2 bases at J, with 6 bases between the two ends. The V gene's germline CDR1 is SGHDN and CDR2 FVKESK. The CDR3 loop spans 13 amino acids. CDR3 sequence: CASSEHNTGELFF. CDR3 in DNA: TGTGCCAGCAGCGAACATAACACCGGGGAGCTGTTTTTT. Filled out from reference TRBV14 and TRBJ2-2, the complete variable domain reads EAGVTQFPSHSVIEKGQTVTLRCDPISGHDNLYWYRRVMGKEIKFLLHFVKESKQDESGMPNNRFLAERTGGTYSTLKVQPAELEDSGVYFCASSEHNTGELFFGEGSRLTVL.

As regards this clone: At one boundary the junction diverges from the germline segment, which might be a read error. The chain is built from TRBV6-5 and TRBJ2-5; 13 bases align to TRBD2. This CDR3 is built from 12 residues. CDR1 and CDR2 from the germline V gene are MNHEY and SVGAGI. The DNA of the CDR3 is TGTGCCAGCACCTCCGGGACTAGCGGGGCCCACTTC. This codes for CASTSGTSGAHF.

V and J are TRBV6-5 and TRBJ1-6; D remains unclear. Trimming took off 7 bases at V and 6 bases at J, with 7 bases between the two ends. The CDR3 covers 12 residues. Looked up from germline, CDR1 is MNHEY and CDR2 is SVGAGI. The CDR3 loop is CASTDSNSPLHF. The CDR3 DNA reads TGTGCCAGCACCGACTCTAATTCACCCCTCCACTTT.

The chain has TRBV11-2 and TRBJ2-5; no reliable D call. Trimming took off 2 bases at V and 0 bases at J, with 4 bases between the two ends. The CDR3 is 13 amino acids. The germline CDR1 and CDR2 sequences are SGHAT and FQNNGV. The chain's CDR3 is CASSLHNQETQYF. DNA of the CDR3: TGTGCCAGCAGCTTACACAACCAAGAGACCCAGTACTTC.

The chain combines TRBV18 with TRBJ1-1; 10 bases fit TRBD1. Germline lookup yields CDR1 KGHSH and CDR2 LQKENI. After removal of 3 bases from V and 0 bases from J, the junction contained 4 bases not matched to a gene. The CDR3 loop spans 16 amino acids. The CDR3 sequence is CASSPDRGTLNTEAFF. DNA of the CDR3: TGTGCCAGCTCACCGGACAGGGGGACATTGAACACTGAAGCTTTCTTT.

This rearrangement joins TRBV9 to TRBJ1-1, with 8 positions matching TRBD1. This CDR3 contains 12 residues. V trimming: 2 bases; J trimming: 11 bases; junction bases outside the gene matches: 5. Germline values: CDR1 SGDLS, CDR2 YYNGEE. In DNA, the CDR3 is TGTGCCAGCAGCGTGCAGGGGGCTTCTGCTTTCTTT. Residues: CASSVQGASAFF.

This sequence joins TRBV5-6 and TRBJ1-1; D gene unclear. Deletions cut 1 base from V and 2 bases from J, with 12 bases between. The CDR3 length is 15 residues. CDR1 is SGHDT, CDR2 YYEEEE, per germline. The CDR3 region has the DNA TGTGCCAGCAGCTTGACCATACGCTATAACACTGAAGCTTTCTTT. This gives the protein CASSLTIRYNTEAFF.

The chain has TRBV30 and TRBJ1-2; D remains unclear. The length of the CDR3 is 15 residues. V lost 0 bases to trimming and J lost 4 bases, with 15 bases between them. In germline, CDR1 is GTSNPN, CDR2 SVGIG (reference sequence). The CDR3 DNA is TGTGCCTGGAGTGTACTGGGAGGGATCGGCTATGGCTACACCTTC. Translated: CAWSVLGGIGYGYTF.

The rearrangement joins TRBV2 to TRBJ1-4, with 7 nucleotides matching TRBD1. CDR1 SNHLY and CDR2 FYNNEI come from the germline V gene. The CDR3 is 15 residues long. The junction had 11 bases not matched to a gene; V was cut back by 5 bases and J by 8 bases. CDR3 region: CASSLSTGRQEKLFF. The DNA for the CDR3 is TGTGCCAGCAGTTTATCGACAGGGAGACAGGAAAAACTGTTTTTT.

V gene TRBV10-1 combines with J gene TRBJ1-3; perhaps TRBD1 as D (5 bases). This CDR3 is 13 amino acids long. CDR1 and CDR2 from the germline V gene are WNHNN and SYGVQD (reference sequence). V gave up 8 bases and J gave up 3 bases, with 11 bases separating them. CDR3 region: CASGGTRGNTIYF. In DNA, the CDR3 is TGCGCCAGCGGCGGGACGCGTGGAAACACCATATATTTT.

This chain uses TRBV4-2 with TRBJ2-7; TRBD2 matches 10 bases. Germline-derived CDR1 and CDR2 are LGHNA and YNFKEQ. V trimming: 5 bases; J trimming: 4 bases; junction bases outside the gene matches: 5. The CDR3 extends over 14 amino acids. CDR3 sequence reads: CASSTAGGGYEQYF. CDR3 nucleotide sequence: TGTGCCAGCAGCACAGCGGGAGGGGGGTACGAGCAGTACTTC.

This rearrangement joins TRBV11-3 to TRBJ2-7, with 13 bases aligning to TRBD2. Germline V CDR1 and CDR2: SGHNT, YENEEA. With 5 bases clipped from V and 2 bases from J, the junction kept 3 bases outside the gene matches. This CDR3 is built from 15 residues. The CDR3 loop is CASSLGTSGAYEQYF. DNA of the CDR3: TGTGCCAGCAGCCTTGGGACTAGCGGGGCCTACGAGCAGTACTTC.

This chain links TRBV29-1 with TRBJ2-7; 7 bases map to TRBD2. Trimming at V came to 6 bases and at J to 4 bases, leaving 12 bases not matched to a gene. Germline CDR1 SQVTM, CDR2 ANQGSEA. The CDR3 extends over 14 amino acids. The CDR3 loop is CSVGEGPPPYEQYF. CDR3 sequence (DNA): TGCAGCGTGGGGGAGGGGCCGCCTCCTTACGAGCAGTACTTC.

This clone was recorded once. V and J are TRBV6-5 and TRBJ2-2; the D is unclear. The CDR3 is 15 amino acids. V lost 0 bases, J lost 1 base, and 6 bases lay in between. Germline V gene lookup returns CDR1 MNHEY and CDR2 SVGAGI. CDR3 DNA sequence: TGTGCCAGCAGTTACTCGGACGGGAACACCGGGGAGCTGTTTTTT. Its translation: CASSYSDGNTGELFF.

The chain carries TRBV28 and TRBJ1-6; 9 nucleotides align to TRBD1. The CDR3 extends over 17 amino acids. The trim removed 5 bases at V and 7 bases at J, leaving 12 bases unmatched. CDR1 and CDR2 from the germline V gene are MDHEN and SYDVKM. The CDR3 region is CASSLLFTGGQNSPLHF. DNA of the CDR3: TGTGCCAGCAGTCTCCTGTTCACAGGGGGCCAGAATTCACCCCTCCACTTT.

This CDR3 is CAISENGGILEAFF. CDR3 in DNA: TGTGCCATCAGTGAAAATGGGGGCATACTTGAAGCTTTCTTT. J is TRBJ1-1 and V is TRBV10-3, with TRBD1 as a possible D gene (6 bases). The CDR3 covers 14 residues. CDR1 and CDR2 (germline): ENHRY, SYGVKD. Trimming took off 3 bases at V and 7 bases at J, with 15 bases between the two ends.

Only one count was recorded for this clone. The chain joins TRBV19 to TRBJ2-3; a possible D gene is TRBD2 (6 bases). Per the germline V gene, CDR1 is LNHDA and CDR2 is SQIVND (reference sequence). Trimming took 6 bases from V and 3 from J, leaving 13 bases between them. CDR3 size: 14 residues. CDR3 sequence (DNA): TGTGCCAGTAGCCCGAACCGGGGGACAGATACGCAGTATTTT. This gives the protein CASSPNRGTDTQYF.